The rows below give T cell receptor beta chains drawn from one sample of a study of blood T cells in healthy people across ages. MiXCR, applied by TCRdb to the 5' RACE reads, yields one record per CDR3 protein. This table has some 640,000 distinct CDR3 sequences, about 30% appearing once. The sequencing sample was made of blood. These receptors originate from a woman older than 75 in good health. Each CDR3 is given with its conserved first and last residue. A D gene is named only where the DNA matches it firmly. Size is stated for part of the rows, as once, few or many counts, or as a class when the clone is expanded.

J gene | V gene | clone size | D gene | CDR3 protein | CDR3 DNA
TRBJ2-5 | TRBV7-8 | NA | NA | CASRPGPTRGTQYF | TGTGCCAGCAGACCGGGGCCAACAAGGGGGACCCAGTACTTC
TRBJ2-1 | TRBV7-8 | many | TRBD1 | CASSQDRGGHEQFF | TGTGCCAGCAGCCAGGACAGGGGGGGGCATGAGCAGTTCTTC
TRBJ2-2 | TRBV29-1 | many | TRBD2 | CSVQKSGGASGELFF | TGCAGCGTTCAAAAAAGCGGGGGGGCCTCCGGGGAGCTGTTTTTT
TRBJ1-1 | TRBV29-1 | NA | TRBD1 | CSVDDRVNTEAFF | TGCAGCGTGGATGACAGGGTGAACACTGAAGCTTTCTTT
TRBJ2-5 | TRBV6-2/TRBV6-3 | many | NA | CASSSKETQYF | TGTGCCAGCTCATCCAAAGAGACCCAGTACTTC
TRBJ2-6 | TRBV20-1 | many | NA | CSARAQGFSGANVLTF | TGCAGTGCTAGGGCTCAGGGGTTCTCTGGGGCCAACGTCCTGACTTTC
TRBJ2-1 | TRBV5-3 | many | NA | CARSLVTDKQFF | TGTGCCAGAAGCTTGGTGACGGACAAGCAGTTCTTC
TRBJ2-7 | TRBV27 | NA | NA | CASSLGFTSYEQYF | TGTGCCAGCAGTTTAGGCTTTACTAGCTACGAGCAGTACTTC
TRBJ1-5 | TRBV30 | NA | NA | CAWSKRVSPSNQPQHF | TGTGCCTGGAGTAAAAGGGTTTCCCCTAGCAATCAGCCCCAGCATTTT
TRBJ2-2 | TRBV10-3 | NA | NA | CAISELDTGELFF | TGTGCCATCAGTGAACTTGACACCGGGGAGCTGTTTTTT
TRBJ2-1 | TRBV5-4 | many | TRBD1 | CASSQTGGPYNEQFF | TGTGCCAGCAGCCAGACAGGGGGACCCTACAATGAGCAGTTCTTC
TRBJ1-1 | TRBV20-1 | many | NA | CSAPPGSNTEAFF | TGCAGTGCCCCACCCGGCAGTAACACTGAAGCTTTCTTT
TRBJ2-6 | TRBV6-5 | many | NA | CASKSGLGANVLTF | TGTGCCAGCAAATCGGGGTTAGGGGCCAACGTCCTGACTTTC
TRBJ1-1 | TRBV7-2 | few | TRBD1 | CASSLVGTGSFAAAFF | TGTGCCAGCAGCTTAGTGGGGACAGGGAGCTTCGCTGCAGCTTTCTTT
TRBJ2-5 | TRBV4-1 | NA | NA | CASSLSGDYQETQYF | TGCGCCAGCAGCCTTTCCGGGGATTACCAAGAGACCCAGTACTTC
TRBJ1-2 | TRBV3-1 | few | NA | CASSQAEGRGYGYTF | TGTGCCAGCAGCCAAGCGGAGGGCAGAGGCTATGGCTACACCTTC
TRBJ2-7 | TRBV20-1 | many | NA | CSARGETYEQYF | TGCAGTGCTAGGGGGGAAACCTACGAGCAGTACTTC
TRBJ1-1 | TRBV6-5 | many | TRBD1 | CASTQGARTEAFF | TGTGCCAGCACACAGGGGGCACGAACTGAAGCTTTCTTT
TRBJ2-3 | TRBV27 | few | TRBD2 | CASSLGGVPTDTQYF | TGTGCCAGCAGTTTAGGGGGGGTCCCCACAGATACGCAGTATTTT
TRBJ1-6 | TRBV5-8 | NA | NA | CASSLVGTKNSPLHF | TGTGCCAGCAGCTTAGTCGGGACGAAAAATTCACCCCTCCACTTT
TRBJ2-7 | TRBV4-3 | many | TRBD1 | CASSQDTEDRASWEQYF | TGCGCCAGCAGCCAGGACACGGAGGACAGGGCTTCATGGGAGCAGTACTTC
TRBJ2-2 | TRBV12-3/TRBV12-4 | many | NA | CASSLAEGRNTGELFF | TGTGCCAGCAGTTTAGCGGAGGGCCGGAACACCGGGGAGCTGTTTTTT
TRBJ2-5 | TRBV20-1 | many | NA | CSASSETQYF | TGCAGTGCTAGTTCAGAGACCCAGTACTTC
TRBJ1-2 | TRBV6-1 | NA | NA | CASSEDGSDYGYTF | TGTGCCAGCAGTGAAGATGGGTCAGACTATGGCTACACCTTC
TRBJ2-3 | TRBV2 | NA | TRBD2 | CARRTSFADTQYF | TGTGCCAGACGGACTAGCTTTGCAGATACGCAGTATTTT
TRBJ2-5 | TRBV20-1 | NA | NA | CSARTTRYQETQYF | TGCAGTGCTAGAACTACCAGGTACCAAGAGACCCAGTACTTC
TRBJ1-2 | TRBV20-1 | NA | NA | CSASTENYGHTF | TGCAGTGCTTCTACAGAGAACTATGGCCACACCTTC
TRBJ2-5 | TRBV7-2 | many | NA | CASSSGRVGTQYF | TGTGCCAGCAGCTCCGGCAGGGTAGGGACCCAGTACTTC
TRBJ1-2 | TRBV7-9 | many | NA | CASSLETGLYGYTF | TGTGCCAGCAGCCTAGAGACAGGCCTATATGGCTACACCTTC
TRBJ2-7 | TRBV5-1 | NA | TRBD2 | CASSCDSGVSYEQYF | TGCGCCAGCAGCTGCGATAGCGGGGTATCCTACGAGCAGTACTTC
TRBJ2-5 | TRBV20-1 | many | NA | CSARDPAAAQETQYF | TGCAGTGCTAGAGATCCGGCAGCGGCTCAAGAGACCCAGTACTTC
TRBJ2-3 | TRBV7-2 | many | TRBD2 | CASSPRTSVFGTQYF | TGTGCCAGCAGCCCCCGGACTAGCGTGTTTGGTACGCAGTATTTT
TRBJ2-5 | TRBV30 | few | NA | CAWTAVGFQETQYF | TGTGCCTGGACGGCGGTGGGCTTCCAAGAGACCCAGTACTTC
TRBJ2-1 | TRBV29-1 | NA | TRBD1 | CSVELMGQGGNEQFF | TGCAGCGTTGAATTAATGGGACAGGGCGGCAATGAGCAGTTCTTC
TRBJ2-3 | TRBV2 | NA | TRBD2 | CASSEEPSGGLQSTDTQYF | TGTGCCAGCAGTGAAGAGCCCAGCGGGGGACTCCAGAGCACAGATACGCAGTATTTT
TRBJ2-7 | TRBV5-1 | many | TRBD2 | CASSQTSGTYEQYF | TGCGCCAGCAGCCAGACTAGCGGTACCTACGAGCAGTACTTC
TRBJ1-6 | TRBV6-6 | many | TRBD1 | CASSLDPTGGGSPLHF | TGTGCCAGCAGTTTAGACCCCACAGGGGGGGGGTCACCCCTCCACTTT
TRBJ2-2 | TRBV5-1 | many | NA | CASSLRASSRTGELFF | TGCGCCAGCAGCTTGAGGGCTAGCTCGAGAACCGGGGAGCTGTTTTTT
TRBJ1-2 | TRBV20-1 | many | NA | CSARLQGRGYTF | TGCAGTGCTAGGCTCCAGGGACGTGGCTACACCTTC
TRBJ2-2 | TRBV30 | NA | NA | CAWSLTGTGELFF | TGTGCCTGGAGTTTGACGGGCACCGGGGAGCTGTTTTTT
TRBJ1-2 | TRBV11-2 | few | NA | CASSSNRRQNGYTF | TGTGCCAGCAGCTCAAACAGGCGGCAGAATGGCTACACCTTC
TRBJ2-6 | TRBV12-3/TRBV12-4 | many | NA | CASSLIRASGANVLTF | TGTGCCAGCAGTCTTATTAGGGCCTCTGGGGCCAACGTCCTGACTTTC
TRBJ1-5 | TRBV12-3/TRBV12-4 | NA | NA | CASSLMRDNQPQHF | TGTGCCAGCAGTTTAATGAGGGATAATCAGCCCCAGCATTTT
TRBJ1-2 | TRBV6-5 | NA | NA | CASKSLRGYTF | TGTGCCAGCAAGTCTCTCAGGGGCTACACCTTC
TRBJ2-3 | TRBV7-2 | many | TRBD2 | CASNRREASDTQYF | TGTGCCTCCAATCGGCGGGAGGCTTCAGATACGCAGTATTTT
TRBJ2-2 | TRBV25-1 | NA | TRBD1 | CASSESLTGIITGELFF | TGTGCCAGCAGTGAATCCCTGACAGGGATAATTACCGGGGAGCTGTTTTTT
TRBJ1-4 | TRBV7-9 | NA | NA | CASSPMRGNEKLFF | TGTGCCAGCAGCCCAATGCGCGGTAATGAAAAACTGTTTTTT
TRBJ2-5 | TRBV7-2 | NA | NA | CASSYPRGGGETQYF | TGTGCCAGCAGCTACCCCAGGGGAGGTGGGGAGACCCAGTACTTC
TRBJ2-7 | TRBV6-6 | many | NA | CASSWDVAYEQYF | TGTGCCAGCAGCTGGGACGTTGCCTACGAGCAGTACTTC
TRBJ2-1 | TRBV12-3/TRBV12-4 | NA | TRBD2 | CASSLFPGTSGKNEQFF | TGTGCCAGCAGTTTATTCCCCGGGACTAGCGGGAAAAATGAGCAGTTCTTC
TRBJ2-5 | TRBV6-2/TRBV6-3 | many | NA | CASSYVVPETQYF | TGTGCCAGCAGTTATGTTGTTCCAGAGACCCAGTACTTC
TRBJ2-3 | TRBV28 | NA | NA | CASSFRGIRTDTQYF | TGTGCCAGCAGTTTTCGAGGGATACGCACAGATACGCAGTATTTT
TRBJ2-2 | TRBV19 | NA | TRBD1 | CASSMNRGNGERFF | TGTGCCAGTAGTATGAACAGGGGGAACGGGGAGCGGTTTTTT